This T cell receptor beta chain was sequenced for a study of blood T cell repertoires in COVID-19. Study in general: Donors in the United States, Italy and Spain gave samples during acute or convalescent COVID-19. T cells, B-cell-depleted T cells, or PBMCs supplied cDNA or gDNA.

The V segment lost 5 bases and the J segment 1 base; nucleotides outside the gene matches: 4. This CDR3 is 15 amino acids long. Germline loops: CDR1 SNHLY, CDR2 FYNNEI. This clone was picked up a small number of times. Per the authors' pipeline: The assay estimated nucleated cells by amplifying reference gene primers. Method: immunoSEQ multiplex PCR; TCRdb's copy keeps in-frame clones and lacks some. That table furnishes V, J and clone size, whereas the DNA furnished D and trimming. Of about 95,000 clones listed, more than 80% are singletons. The receptor was isolated from an older man with COVID-19, enrolled during active disease. The chain uses TRBV2 and TRBJ2-2, with 7 bases identical to TRBD2. The sample was peripheral blood. The CDR3, as DNA: TGTGCCAGCAGTAGAGCGGGGAAGAACACCGGGGAGCTGTTTTTT. Translating it yields CASSRAGKNTGELFF.